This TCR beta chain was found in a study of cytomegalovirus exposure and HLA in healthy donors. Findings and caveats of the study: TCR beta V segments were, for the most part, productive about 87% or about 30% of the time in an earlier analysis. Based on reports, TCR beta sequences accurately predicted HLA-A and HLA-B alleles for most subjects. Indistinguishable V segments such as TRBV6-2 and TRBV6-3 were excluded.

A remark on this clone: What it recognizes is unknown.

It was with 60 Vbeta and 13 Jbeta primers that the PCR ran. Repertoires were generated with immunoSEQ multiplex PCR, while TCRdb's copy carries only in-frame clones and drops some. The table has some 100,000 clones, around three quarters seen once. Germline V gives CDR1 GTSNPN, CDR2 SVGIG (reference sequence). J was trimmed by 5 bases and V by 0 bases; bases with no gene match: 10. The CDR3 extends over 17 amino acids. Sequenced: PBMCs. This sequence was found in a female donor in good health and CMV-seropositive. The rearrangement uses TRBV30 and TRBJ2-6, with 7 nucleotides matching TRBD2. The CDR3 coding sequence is TGTGCCTGGAGTGTACCCCCCCGGGAGGCCAGGGCCAACGTCCTGACTTTC. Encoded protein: CAWSVPPREARANVLTF. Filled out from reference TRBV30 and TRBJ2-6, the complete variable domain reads SQTIHQWPATLVQPVGSPLSLECTVEGTSNPNLYWYRQAAGRGLQLLFYSVGIGQISSEVPQNLSASRPQDRQFILSSKKLLLSDSGFYLCAWSVPPREARANVLTFGAGSRLTVL.